The clone carrying this T cell receptor beta chain was picked up a small number of times. As for time point: patch test 1, 2 weeks after DPC sensitization. Sample treatment: therapeutic diphenylcyclopropenone sensitization with weekly scalp DPC. Blood, whole and unfractionated, served as the source for total RNA extraction. Per the germline V gene, CDR1 is MNHEY and CDR2 is SVGAGI. The CDR3 length is 17 residues. Trimming removed 1 base from V and 4 bases from J, with 20 bases in between. The source of the sample is a study of human T cells and chemical hapten exposure. Turning to the study itself: The patients were mostly female; they had alopecia areata, totalis or universalis. Small pooled library volume differences mainly caused per-sample TCR yield variation.

TCRdb reprocessed the RACE reads via MiXCR and lists one record per CDR3 protein. The sample records about 100,000 distinct CDR3 sequences, under 12% being singletons. The specimen was whole blood, collected in connection with sensitization to the hapten diphenylcyclopropenone (DPC). The chain has TRBV6-5 and TRBJ2-7; a possible D gene is TRBD2 (6 bases). This TCR came from a man in his forties or fifties with alopecia areata. Some clones in this sample may be carry-over from other donors' samples. CDR3 bases: TGTGCCAGCAGTTACTTAGGACTAACCGATGGGGAATACGAGCAGTACGTC. Amino acid sequence: CASSYLGLTDGEYEQYV.